This TCR beta chain was observed in a study of blood T cells in healthy people across ages. On the study more broadly: Using template switching, researchers captured about one barcoded beta molecule for each two T cells.

This clonotype was seen many times. Its target is not known. This CDR3 spans 15 amino acids. With a J-beta primer mix and a sample-barcoded 5' primer, a second PCR ran about 7 to 12 cycles. TCRdb reprocessed the 5' RACE reads with MiXCR, giving one entry per CDR3 protein. The sample holds about 1.4 million distinct CDR3 sequences, around 59% seen once. Study-wide findings and caveats: Researchers said unsorted PBMCs prevented a conclusive naive versus antigen-experienced comparison. With naive T cell percentage, TCR beta diversity showed a strong correlation.

This sequence originates from a man between 18 and 29 years old in good health. The genes are TRBV21-1 and TRBJ2-5; TRBD2, the D gene given by the table, was not confirmed from the DNA. TRBV21-1 is a documented pseudogene. What was sequenced was blood. CDR3 residues: CASPKRADLQETQYF. CDR3 coding DNA: TGTGCCAGCCCAAAAAGGGCAGACTTACAAGAGACCCAGTACTTC.